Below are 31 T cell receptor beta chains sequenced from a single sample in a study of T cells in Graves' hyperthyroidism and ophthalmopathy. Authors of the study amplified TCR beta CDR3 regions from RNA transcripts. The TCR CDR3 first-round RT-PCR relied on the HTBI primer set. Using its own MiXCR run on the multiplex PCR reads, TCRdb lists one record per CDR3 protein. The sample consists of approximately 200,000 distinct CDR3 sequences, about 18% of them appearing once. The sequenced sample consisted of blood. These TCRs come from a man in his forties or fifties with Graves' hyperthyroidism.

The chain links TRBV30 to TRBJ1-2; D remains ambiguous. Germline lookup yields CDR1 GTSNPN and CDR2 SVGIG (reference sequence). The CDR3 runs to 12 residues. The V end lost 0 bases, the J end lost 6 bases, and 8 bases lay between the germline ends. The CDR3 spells CAWSVFGNGYTF. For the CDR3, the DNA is TGTGCCTGGAGTGTATTTGGGAATGGCTACACCTTC.

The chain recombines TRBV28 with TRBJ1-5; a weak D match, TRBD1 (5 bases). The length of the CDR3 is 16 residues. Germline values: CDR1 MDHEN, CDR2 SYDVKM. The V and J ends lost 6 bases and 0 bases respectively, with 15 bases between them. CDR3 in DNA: TGTGCCAGCAGATTACCGGACACCTATAGCAATCAGCCCCAGCATTTT. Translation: CASRLPDTYSNQPQHF.

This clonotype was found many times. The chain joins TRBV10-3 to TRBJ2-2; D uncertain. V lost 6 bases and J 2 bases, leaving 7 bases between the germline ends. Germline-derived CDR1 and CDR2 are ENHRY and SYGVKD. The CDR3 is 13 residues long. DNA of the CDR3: TGTGCCATCAGCACTGGCAACACCGGGGAGCTGTTTTTT. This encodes CAISTGNTGELFF.

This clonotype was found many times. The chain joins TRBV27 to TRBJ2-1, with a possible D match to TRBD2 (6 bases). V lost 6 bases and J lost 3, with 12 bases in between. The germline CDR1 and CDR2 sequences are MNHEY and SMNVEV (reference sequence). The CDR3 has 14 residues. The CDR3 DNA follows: TGTGCCAGCAGCAGTCGGGAGTTCTACAATGAGCAGTTCTTC. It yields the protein CASSSREFYNEQFF.

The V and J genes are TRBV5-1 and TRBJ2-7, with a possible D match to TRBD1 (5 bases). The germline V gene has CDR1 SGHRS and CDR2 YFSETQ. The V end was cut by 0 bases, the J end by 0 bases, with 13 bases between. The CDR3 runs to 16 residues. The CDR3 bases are TGCGCCAGCAGCTTGGAGGCAGGGCATTCCTCCTACGAGCAGTACTTC. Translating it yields CASSLEAGHSSYEQYF.

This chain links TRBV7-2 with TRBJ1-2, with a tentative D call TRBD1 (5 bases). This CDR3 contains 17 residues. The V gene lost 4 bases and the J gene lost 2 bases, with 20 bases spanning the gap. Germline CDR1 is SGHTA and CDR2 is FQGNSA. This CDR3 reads CASSYPGWVRENYGYTF. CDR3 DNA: TGTGCCAGCAGCTACCCCGGTTGGGTCAGGGAGAACTATGGCTACACCTTC.

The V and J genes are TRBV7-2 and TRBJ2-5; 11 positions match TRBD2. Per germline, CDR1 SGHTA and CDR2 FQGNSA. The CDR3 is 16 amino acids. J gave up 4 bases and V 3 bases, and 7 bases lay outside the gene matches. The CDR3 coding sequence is TGTGCCAGCAGCTTCGGCCTAGCGGGGGGCGGAGAGACCCAGTACTTC. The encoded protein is CASSFGLAGGGETQYF.

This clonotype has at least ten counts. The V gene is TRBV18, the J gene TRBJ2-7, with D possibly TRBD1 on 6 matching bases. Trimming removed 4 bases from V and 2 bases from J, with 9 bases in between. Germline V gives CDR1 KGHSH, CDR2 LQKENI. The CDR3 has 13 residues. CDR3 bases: TGTGCCAGCTCACGAGGACAGACCTACGAGCAGTACTTC. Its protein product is CASSRGQTYEQYF.

The CDR3 region is CASSGGLAGGPYNEQFF. The DNA for the CDR3 is TGTGCCAGCAGCGGAGGGCTAGCGGGGGGGCCCTACAATGAGCAGTTCTTC. The rearrangement links TRBV9 to TRBJ2-1; 12 nucleotides line up with TRBD2. The trim removed 3 bases at V and 2 bases at J, leaving 6 bases unmatched. Germline values: CDR1 SGDLS, CDR2 YYNGEE. CDR3 length equals 17 residues. The whole variable domain, remainder taken from reference TRBV9 and TRBJ2-1, is DSGVTQTPKHLITATGQRVTLRCSPRSGDLSVYWYQQSLDQGLQFLIQYYNGEERAKGNILERFSAQQFPDLHSELNLSSLELGDSALYFCASSGGLAGGPYNEQFFGPGTRLTVL.

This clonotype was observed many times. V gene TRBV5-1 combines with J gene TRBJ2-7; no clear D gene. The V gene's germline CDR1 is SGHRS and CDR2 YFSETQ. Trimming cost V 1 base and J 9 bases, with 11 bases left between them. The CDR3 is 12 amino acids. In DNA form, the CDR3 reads TGCGCCAGCAGCTTGCCCCCCGGCGGGCAGTACTTC. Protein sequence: CASSLPPGGQYF.

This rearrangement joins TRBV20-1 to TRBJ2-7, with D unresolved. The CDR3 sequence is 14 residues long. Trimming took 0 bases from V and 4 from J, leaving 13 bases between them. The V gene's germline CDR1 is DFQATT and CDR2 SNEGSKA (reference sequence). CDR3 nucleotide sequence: TGCAGTGCTAGAGATGCCCGATTCGGGTACGAGCAGTACTTC. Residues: CSARDARFGYEQYF.

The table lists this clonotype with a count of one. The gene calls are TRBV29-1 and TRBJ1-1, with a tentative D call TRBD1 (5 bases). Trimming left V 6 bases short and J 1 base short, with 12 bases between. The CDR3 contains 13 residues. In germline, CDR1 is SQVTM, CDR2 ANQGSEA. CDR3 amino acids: CSVKQDSNTEAFF. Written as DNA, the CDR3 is TGCAGCGTGAAACAGGACTCGAACACTGAAGCTTTCTTT. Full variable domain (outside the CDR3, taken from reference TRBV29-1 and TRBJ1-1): SAVISQKPSRDICQRGTSLTIQCQVDSQVTMMFWYRQQPGQSLTLIATANQGSEATYESGFVIDKFPISRPNLTFSTLTVSNMSPEDSSIYLCSVKQDSNTEAFFGQGTRLTVV.

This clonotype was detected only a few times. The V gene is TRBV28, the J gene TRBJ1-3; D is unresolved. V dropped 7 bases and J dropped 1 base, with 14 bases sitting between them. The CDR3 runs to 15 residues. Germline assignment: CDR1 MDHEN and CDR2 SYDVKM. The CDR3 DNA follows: TGTGCCAGCACTTCCCGCCCGACATCTGGAAACACCATATATTTT. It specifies CASTSRPTSGNTIYF.

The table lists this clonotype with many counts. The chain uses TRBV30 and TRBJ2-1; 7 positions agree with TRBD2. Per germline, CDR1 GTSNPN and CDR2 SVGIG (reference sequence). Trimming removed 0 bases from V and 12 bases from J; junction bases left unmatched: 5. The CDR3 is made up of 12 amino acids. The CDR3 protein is CAWSVLSGGQFF. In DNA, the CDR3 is TGTGCCTGGAGTGTACTATCGGGGGGGCAGTTCTTC.

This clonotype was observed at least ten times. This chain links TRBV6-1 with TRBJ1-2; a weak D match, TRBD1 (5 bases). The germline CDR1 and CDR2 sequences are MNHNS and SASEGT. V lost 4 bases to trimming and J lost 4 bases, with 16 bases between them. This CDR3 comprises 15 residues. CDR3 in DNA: TGTGCCAGCAGTGGGGACCTTAGGCTCCCCTATGGCTACACCTTC. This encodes CASSGDLRLPYGYTF.

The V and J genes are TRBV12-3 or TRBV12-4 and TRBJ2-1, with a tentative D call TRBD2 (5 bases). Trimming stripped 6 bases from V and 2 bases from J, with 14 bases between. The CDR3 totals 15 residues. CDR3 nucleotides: TGTGCCAGCAGCCTCGGGGTAAGACCCTACAATGAGCAGTTCTTC. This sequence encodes CASSLGVRPYNEQFF.

CDR3: CASSQSYQETQYF. Written as DNA, the CDR3 is TGTGCCAGCAGTCAGAGTTACCAAGAGACCCAGTACTTC. This sequence joins TRBV27 and TRBJ2-5; D remains unclear. Germline CDR1 reads MNHEY; CDR2 reads SMNVEV (reference sequence). The V gene lost 5 bases and the J gene lost 0 bases, with 7 bases spanning the gap. This CDR3 spans 13 amino acids.

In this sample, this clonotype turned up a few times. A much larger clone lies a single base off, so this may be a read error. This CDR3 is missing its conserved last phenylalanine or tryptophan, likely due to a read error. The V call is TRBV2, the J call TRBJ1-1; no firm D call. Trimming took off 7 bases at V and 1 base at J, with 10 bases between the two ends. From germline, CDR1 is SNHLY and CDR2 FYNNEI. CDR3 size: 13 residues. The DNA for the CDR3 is TGTGCCAGCAATCCAACGAGGAACACTGAAGCTTTCTCT. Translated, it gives CASNPTRNTEAFS.

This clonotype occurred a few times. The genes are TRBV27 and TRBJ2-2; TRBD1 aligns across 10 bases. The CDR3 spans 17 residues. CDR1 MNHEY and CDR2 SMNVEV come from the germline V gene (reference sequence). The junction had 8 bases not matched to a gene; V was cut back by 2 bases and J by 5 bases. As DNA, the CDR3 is TGTGCCAGCAGTTTAGGGAGGGGACAGGGGTCGACCGGGGAGCTGTTTTTT. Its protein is CASSLGRGQGSTGELFF.

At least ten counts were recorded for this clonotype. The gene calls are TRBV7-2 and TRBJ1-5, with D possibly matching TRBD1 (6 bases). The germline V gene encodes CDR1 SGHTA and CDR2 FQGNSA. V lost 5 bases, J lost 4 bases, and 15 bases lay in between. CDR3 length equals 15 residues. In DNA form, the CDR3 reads TGTGCCAGCAGCGTGGACAGCACCGCTAATCAGCCCCAGCATTTT. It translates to CASSVDSTANQPQHF. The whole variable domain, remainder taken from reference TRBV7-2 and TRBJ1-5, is GAGVSQSPSNKVTEKGKDVELRCDPISGHTALYWYRQSLGQGLEFLIYFQGNSAPDKSGLPSDRFSAERTGGSVSTLTIQRTQQEDSAVYLCASSVDSTANQPQHFGDGTRLSIL.

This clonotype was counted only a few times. The CDR3 coding sequence is TGTGCCAGCGGGCCGGGCCCCACGTATTACAATGAGCAGTTCTTC. It encodes CASGPGPTYYNEQFF. This chain uses TRBV9 with TRBJ2-1; no reliable D call. The CDR3 has 15 amino acids. V lost 7 bases to trimming and J lost 4 bases, with 18 bases between them. Germline V lookup: CDR1 SGDLS, CDR2 YYNGEE.

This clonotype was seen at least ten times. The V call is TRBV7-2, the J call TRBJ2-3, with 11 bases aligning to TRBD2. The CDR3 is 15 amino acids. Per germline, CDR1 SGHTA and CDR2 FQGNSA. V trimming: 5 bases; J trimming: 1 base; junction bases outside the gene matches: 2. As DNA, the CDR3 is TGTGCCAGCAGCCGGACTAGCGGGCGCACAGATACGCAGTATTTT. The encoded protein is CASSRTSGRTDTQYF.

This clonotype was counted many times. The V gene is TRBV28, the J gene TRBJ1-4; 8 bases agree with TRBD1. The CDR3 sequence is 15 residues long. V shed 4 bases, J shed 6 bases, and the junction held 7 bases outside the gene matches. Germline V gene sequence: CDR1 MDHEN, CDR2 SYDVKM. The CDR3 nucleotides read TGTGCCAGCAGTTCAACAGGGGGAGGGTATGAAAAACTGTTTTTT. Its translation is CASSSTGGGYEKLFF.

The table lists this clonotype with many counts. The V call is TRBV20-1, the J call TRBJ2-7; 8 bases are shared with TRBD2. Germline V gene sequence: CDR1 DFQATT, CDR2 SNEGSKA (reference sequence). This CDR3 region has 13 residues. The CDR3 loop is CSPRGGSTSEQYF. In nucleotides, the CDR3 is TGCAGCCCCCGGGGGGGGAGCACTTCCGAGCAGTACTTC.

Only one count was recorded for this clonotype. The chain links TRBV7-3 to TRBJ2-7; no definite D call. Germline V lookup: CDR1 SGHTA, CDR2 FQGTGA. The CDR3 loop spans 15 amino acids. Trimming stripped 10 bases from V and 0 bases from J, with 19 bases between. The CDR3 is CATMVRRAPSYEQYF. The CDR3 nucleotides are TGTGCCACGATGGTTAGACGGGCGCCCTCCTACGAGCAGTACTTC.

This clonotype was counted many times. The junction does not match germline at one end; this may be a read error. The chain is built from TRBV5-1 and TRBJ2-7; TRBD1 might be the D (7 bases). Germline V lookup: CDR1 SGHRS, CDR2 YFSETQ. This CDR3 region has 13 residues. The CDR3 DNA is TGTGCCAGCAGTAGGAGGGACAGCTACGAGCAGTACTTC. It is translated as CASSRRDSYEQYF. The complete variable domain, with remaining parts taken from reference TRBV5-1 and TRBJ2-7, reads KAGVTQTPRYLIKTRGQQVTLSCSPISGHRSVSWYQQTPGQGLQFLFEYFSETQRNKGNFPGRFSGRQFSNSRSEMNVSTLELGDSALYLCASSRRDSYEQYFGPGTRLTVT.

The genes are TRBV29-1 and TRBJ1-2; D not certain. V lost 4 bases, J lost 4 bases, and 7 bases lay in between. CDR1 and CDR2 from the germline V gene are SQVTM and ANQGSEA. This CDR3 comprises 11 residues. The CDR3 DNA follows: TGCAGCGTTGCGGGAACCTATGGCTACACCTTC. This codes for CSVAGTYGYTF.

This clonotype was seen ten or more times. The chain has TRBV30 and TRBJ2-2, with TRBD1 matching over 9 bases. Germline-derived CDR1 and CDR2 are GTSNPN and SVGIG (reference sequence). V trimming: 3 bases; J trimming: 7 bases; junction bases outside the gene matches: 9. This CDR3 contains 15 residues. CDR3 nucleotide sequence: TGTGCCTGGAGCCCTGGCGGGACAGGGATCGGGGAGCTGTTTTTT. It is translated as CAWSPGGTGIGELFF. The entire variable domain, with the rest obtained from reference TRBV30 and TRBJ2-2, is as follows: SQTIHQWPATLVQPVGSPLSLECTVEGTSNPNLYWYRQAAGRGLQLLFYSVGIGQISSEVPQNLSASRPQDRQFILSSKKLLLSDSGFYLCAWSPGGTGIGELFFGEGSRLTVL.

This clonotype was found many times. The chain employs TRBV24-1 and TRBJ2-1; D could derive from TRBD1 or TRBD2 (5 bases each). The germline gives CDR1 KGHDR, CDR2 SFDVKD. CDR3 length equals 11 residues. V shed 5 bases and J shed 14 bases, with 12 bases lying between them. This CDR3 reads CATSALGAEFF. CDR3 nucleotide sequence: TGTGCCACCAGTGCCCTCGGGGCTGAGTTCTTC.

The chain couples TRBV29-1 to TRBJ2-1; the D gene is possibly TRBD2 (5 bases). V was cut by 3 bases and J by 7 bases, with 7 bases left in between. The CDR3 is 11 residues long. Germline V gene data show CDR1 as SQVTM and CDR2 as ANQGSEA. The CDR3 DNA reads TGCAGCGTTGAGGGAGAAAATGAGCAGTTCTTC. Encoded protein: CSVEGENEQFF.

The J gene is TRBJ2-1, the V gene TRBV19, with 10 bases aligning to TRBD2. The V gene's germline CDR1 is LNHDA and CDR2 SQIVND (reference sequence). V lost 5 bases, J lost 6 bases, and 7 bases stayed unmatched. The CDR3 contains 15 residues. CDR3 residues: CASSLQRGGSNEQFF. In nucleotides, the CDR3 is TGTGCCAGTAGTTTACAGCGGGGGGGCTCCAATGAGCAGTTCTTC.